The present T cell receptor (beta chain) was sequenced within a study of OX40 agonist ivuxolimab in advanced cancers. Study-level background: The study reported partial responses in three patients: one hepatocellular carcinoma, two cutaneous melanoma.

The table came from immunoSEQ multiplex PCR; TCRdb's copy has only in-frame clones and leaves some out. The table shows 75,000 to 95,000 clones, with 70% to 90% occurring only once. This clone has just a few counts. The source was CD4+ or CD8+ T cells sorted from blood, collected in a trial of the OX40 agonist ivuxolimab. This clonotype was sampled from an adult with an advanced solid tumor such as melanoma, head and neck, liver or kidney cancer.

CDR3 in amino acids: CASSLYVGLAGGEQFF. CDR3 sequence (DNA): TGTGCCAGCAGCTTATATGTGGGACTAGCGGGAGGGGAGCAGTTCTTC. The V and J genes are TRBV11-2 and TRBJ2-1, with TRBD2 identical over 16 bases. With V trimmed by 2 bases and J by 10 bases, 5 bases remained unmatched. This CDR3 comprises 16 residues. Germline loops: CDR1 SGHAT, CDR2 FQNNGV. Drawing the rest from reference TRBV11-2 and TRBJ2-1, the complete variable domain is EAGVAQSPRYKIIEKRQSVAFWCNPISGHATLYWYQQILGQGPKLLIQFQNNGVVDDSQLPKDRFSAERLKGVDSTLKIQPAKLEDSAVYLCASSLYVGLAGGEQFFGPGTRLTVL.